This record looks at one TCR beta chain sequence and its context. There is no known antigen for this receptor. No base qualities exist here, and no much larger clone lies one base off it. Trimmed from V: 4 bases; trimmed from J: 7 bases; junction bases lacking a gene match: 10. The germline V gene gives CDR1 as MNHNS and CDR2 as SASEGT. Measured from the cysteine to the phenylalanine, the CDR3 is 16 residues long. Left in the record is the CDR3 DNA by itself, 48 bases read in frame from the first base. Library creation used the immunoSEQ multiplex PCR assay. In TCRdb, the immuneACCESS table is reduced to in-frame sequences with V and J assigned. These tables do not hold every clone; where another copy was compared, an unresolved V gene accounts for under half, and the others remain unexplained. The sample table shows around 80,000 clones, and about 90% are seen once. The ten largest clones capture 1.4% of the sample.

These data are taken from a study of T cell changes during pregnancy in multiple sclerosis (dated by TCRdb to between 2018 and 2021). As for the study more broadly: The study examined how the T cell repertoire changed over the course of pregnancy in women with multiple sclerosis.

The source of this sequence is a female donor with multiple sclerosis, enrolled in a pregnancy study. The sample consisted of peripheral blood, taken before pregnancy. The chain was built from TRBV6-1 and TRBJ1-6; the junction holds 7 bases that match TRBD1. The CDR3 protein: CASSAFRTGDNSPLHF. The sequenced DNA: TGTGCCAGCAGTGCTTTTCGTACAGGGGACAATTCACCCCTCCACTTT.